This TCR beta chain is drawn from a study of breast tumors, draining lymph nodes, adjacent tissues. Study-level findings and limits: Tumor repertoires ranked between lymph nodes and nontumor tissue in diversity, with V and J gene preferences. Tumor and nontumor repertoires were significantly more similar in luminal-like than in basal-like breast cancer.

The trim removed 5 bases at V and 3 bases at J, leaving 3 bases unmatched. The germline V gene has CDR1 SGHDT and CDR2 YYEEEE. The CDR3 is made up of 14 amino acids. TCRdb itself ran the multiplex PCR reads through MiXCR, one entry per CDR3 protein. The sample records under 70,000 distinct CDR3 sequences, around two fifths being singletons. This clonotype was recorded many times. The antigen remains unidentified. This TCR came from a female donor with breast cancer. Some clones in this sample may be carry-over from other donors' samples. The chain links TRBV5-6 to TRBJ1-2; 11 bases agree with TRBD1. Input material: breast tumor tissue. The CDR3 nucleotides are TGTGCCAGCAGGCGGACAGGGGGCTACTATGGCTACACCTTC. This codes for CASRRTGGYYGYTF.